This TCR beta chain was identified in a study of blood T cell repertoires in COVID-19. At the level of the study: The study drew acute and convalescent COVID-19 samples from the United States, Italy and Spain.

Libraries were prepared by immunoSEQ multiplex PCR; TCRdb keeps only in-frame clonotypes and omits some of them. The sample yields a few hundred thousand clones, roughly 83% seen once. The clonotype comes from a woman aged 45-65 years with acute or convalescent COVID-19. The specimen was peripheral blood.

The CDR3: CASSSDRGVGQYF. The DNA for the CDR3 is TGCGCCAGCAGCTCCGACAGGGGGGTTGGGCAGTACTTC. This sequence joins TRBV5-1 and TRBJ2-7; 9 bases map to TRBD1. J was trimmed by 9 bases and V by 3 bases; bases with no gene match: 7. In germline, CDR1 is SGHRS, CDR2 YFSETQ. The CDR3 consists of 13 residues.